Given below is one T cell receptor (beta chain) in context. Its target is unknown. The data derive from a study of monozygotic twins with inflammatory bowel disease. Whole-study results and caveats: Whether twins were concordant or discordant made no difference to repertoire similarity, possibly from limited power. Especially with disease activity, IBD patients had fewer clonotypes in common with others than healthy twins did. With inverse Simpson as the measure, TCRbeta diversity was lower in IBD patients than in healthy co-twins.

UMIs with a 6-nucleotide sample barcode were added by template switching. TCRdb reprocessed the 5' RACE reads and stores each CDR3 protein as one record, lacking DNA. The sample holds some 150,000 distinct CDR3 sequences. This clonotype originated in a human donor with ulcerative colitis or Crohn's disease, or a healthy co-twin of an affected twin (not recorded which). The sequenced material came from blood.

CDR3 region: CASSLSSSGRGYTF. The chain uses TRBV27 and TRBJ1-2. Germline assignment: CDR1 MNHEY and CDR2 SMNVEV (reference sequence). The CDR3 spans 14 residues.